The 21 T cell receptor beta chains presented below share a single source sample, sequenced in a study of T cells in Graves' hyperthyroidism and ophthalmopathy. The investigators amplified TCR beta CDR3 regions from RNA transcripts. When the TCR CDR3 underwent first-round RT-PCR, the HTBI primer set was used. From the multiplex PCR reads, TCRdb called clonotypes with MiXCR, one entry per CDR3 protein. Of under 350,000 distinct CDR3 sequences in the sample, 15% to 20% are singletons; the top ten hold 45% to 50%. The sequenced sample consisted of blood. These receptor sequences come from a woman between 45 and 65 years old with Graves' hyperthyroidism.

This clonotype has at least ten counts. The chain uses TRBV7-2 and TRBJ1-2; 9 bases are a match to TRBD1. V shed 4 bases and J 8 bases; nucleotides not matched to a gene: 11. Germline CDR1 reads SGHTA; CDR2 reads FQGNSA. The CDR3 length is 15 residues. The CDR3, as DNA: TGTGCCAGCAGCTCTAGAACAGGGGGCGTGGACGGCTACACCTTC. Translating gives CASSSRTGGVDGYTF.

J is TRBJ2-5 and V is TRBV3-1; TRBD1 or TRBD2 may be the D gene (5 bases each). The length of the CDR3 is 16 residues. V lost 2 bases to trimming and J lost 2 bases, with 15 bases between them. Germline V gene sequence: CDR1 LGHDT, CDR2 YNNKEL (reference sequence). CDR3 DNA: TGTGCCAGCAGCCAAAAATCCGGGACCCTACAAGAGACCCAGTACTTC. It specifies CASSQKSGTLQETQYF.

This clonotype was observed a few times. The V and J genes are TRBV15 and TRBJ2-7, with D hard to call. Germline lookup yields CDR1 LNHNV and CDR2 YYDKDF (reference sequence). V was shortened by 1 base and J by 1 base, with 5 bases between the two germline ends. The CDR3 contains 13 residues. CDR3 bases: TGTGCCACCAGCAGAGCCCCGTCCTACGAGCAGTACTTC. It yields the protein CATSRAPSYEQYF.

The chain combines TRBV3-1 with TRBJ2-5; 7 nucleotides agree with TRBD2. Germline-derived CDR1 and CDR2 are LGHDT and YNNKEL (reference sequence). CDR3 size: 17 residues. V was pared by 0 bases and J by 3 bases, with 10 bases of the junction left unmatched. CDR3 coding DNA: TGTGCCAGCAGCCAAGATCTTCTTATAGCGGGCGAAGAGACCCAGTACTTC. Translated: CASSQDLLIAGEETQYF.

The sample holds a few counts of this clonotype. The rearrangement joins TRBV11-2 to TRBJ2-1; D is ambiguous. Germline V gives CDR1 SGHAT, CDR2 FQNNGV. The CDR3 spans 16 residues. The V gene lost 0 bases and the J gene lost 2 bases, with 11 bases spanning the gap. The CDR3 DNA is TGTGCCAGCAGCTTAGAGCCCAGCTGGCCCTACAATGAGCAGTTCTTC. Its protein product is CASSLEPSWPYNEQFF.

For this clonotype: Just one base apart from a much larger clone, this may be a read error. This chain connects TRBV11-2 to TRBJ2-3; 7 bases are shared with TRBD2. Germline V lookup: CDR1 SGHAT, CDR2 FQNNGV. CDR3 length equals 15 residues. With V trimmed by 5 bases and J by 6 bases, 11 bases remained unmatched. Here the CDR3 DNA reads TGTGCCAGCAGCCCCCCCGGGACTAACCTCGATACGCAGTATTTT. This encodes CASSPPGTNLDTQYF.

This clonotype has at least ten counts. This rearrangement joins TRBV12-3 or TRBV12-4 to TRBJ1-2; TRBD1 is a possible D gene (5 bases). Trimming cost V 3 bases and J 6 bases, with 11 bases left between them. The CDR3 spans 13 residues. The CDR3 region has the DNA TGTGCCAGCAGTTTGGGGTCGGGGGATGGCTACACCTTC. Translating gives CASSLGSGDGYTF.

Worth noting for this clonotype: This is likely a read error, given that the CDR3 carries no conserved phenylalanine or tryptophan at its end. The chain combines TRBV12-3 or TRBV12-4 with TRBJ1-2, with D maybe TRBD1 (6 bases). Deletions cut 6 bases from V and 3 bases from J, with 14 bases between. This CDR3 comprises 14 residues. In DNA, the CDR3 is TGTGCCAGCAGGCCGGAGGGGGGTCACTATGGCTACACCCTC. This sequence encodes CASRPEGGHYGYTL.

The CDR3, as DNA: TGTGCCAGCAGTGAAGAAACTAGCGGGGGGCACGAGCAGTACGTC. Translated: CASSEETSGGHEQYV. V usage is TRBV6-1 and J usage is TRBJ2-7, with TRBD2 identical over 12 bases. Germline loops: CDR1 MNHNS, CDR2 SASEGT. The V segment lost 1 base and the J segment 5 bases; nucleotides outside the gene matches: 3. CDR3 length: 15 amino acids.

The chain is built from TRBV30 and TRBJ2-7; either TRBD1 or TRBD2 may fit D (5 bases each). The CDR3 has 13 amino acids. The germline V gene encodes CDR1 GTSNPN and CDR2 SVGIG (reference sequence). Trimming took off 7 bases at V and 2 bases at J, with 15 bases between the two ends. In nucleotides, the CDR3 is TGTGCCTTGACGGGGCCCCCCCCCTACGAGCAGTACTTC. Its translation: CALTGPPPYEQYF.

This clonotype was seen repeatedly, ten times or more. The chain couples TRBV5-1 to TRBJ2-3; TRBD2 might be the D (6 bases). Germline values: CDR1 SGHRS, CDR2 YFSETQ. This CDR3 has 16 amino acids. Trimming took off 5 bases at V and 2 bases at J, with 18 bases between the two ends. CDR3 sequence reads: CASSPGTRGSTDTQYF. As DNA, the CDR3 is TGCGCCAGCAGTCCGGGAACGCGGGGCTCCACAGATACGCAGTATTTT.

V is TRBV28 and J is TRBJ1-5, with D tentatively TRBD1 (5 bases). From germline, CDR1 is MDHEN and CDR2 SYDVKM. Trimming stripped 5 bases from V and 6 bases from J, with 14 bases between. The CDR3 covers 14 residues. This CDR3 reads CASSPPREVQPQHF. CDR3 DNA sequence: TGTGCCAGCAGTCCCCCCAGGGAGGTTCAGCCCCAGCATTTT.

This clonotype was found many times. The rearrangement uses TRBV5-5 and TRBJ2-1; 12 positions match TRBD2. The CDR3 has 15 amino acids. Germline V gene data show CDR1 as SGHKS and CDR2 as YYEKEE (reference sequence). Unmatched junction bases numbered 5, after V lost 0 bases and J lost 10 bases. The CDR3 DNA follows: TGTGCCAGCAGCTTGGGCCTAGCGGGAGGGCCGGAGCAGTTCTTC. Encoded protein: CASSLGLAGGPEQFF.

This clonotype was counted many times. The rearrangement uses TRBV2 and TRBJ2-5, with 9 nucleotides matching TRBD2. The CDR3 totals 14 residues. The germline V gene encodes CDR1 SNHLY and CDR2 FYNNEI. The V segment lost 6 bases and the J segment 5 bases; nucleotides outside the gene matches: 7. The CDR3 nucleotides are TGTGCCAGCAGGAATAGCGGGAGCGGGGAGACCCAGTACTTC. This encodes CASRNSGSGETQYF.

This chain uses TRBV12-3 or TRBV12-4 with TRBJ2-1; TRBD1 might be the D (7 bases). The CDR3 contains 14 residues. The V and J ends lost 4 bases and 7 bases respectively, with 14 bases between them. DNA for the CDR3: TGTGCCAGCAGTTCAGGACTACAGGGGAATGAGCAGTTCTTC. This translates into CASSSGLQGNEQFF.

The V gene is TRBV19, the J gene TRBJ1-6, with unresolved D. V gave up 3 bases and J gave up 7 bases, with 16 bases separating them. The CDR3 consists of 16 residues. CDR1 is LNHDA, CDR2 SQIVND, per germline (reference sequence). The CDR3 spells CASSISLVGLNSPLHF. DNA of the CDR3: TGTGCCAGTAGTATCTCCCTGGTGGGCCTCAATTCACCCCTCCACTTT.

This clonotype was counted ten times or more. The chain is built from TRBV18 and TRBJ1-1; the D is unclear. CDR1 is KGHSH, CDR2 LQKENI, per germline. CDR3 size: 14 residues. Trimming removed 4 bases at V and 2 bases at J, with 11 bases between. This CDR3 is CASSLAKGNTEAFF. The CDR3 nucleotides read TGTGCCAGCTCACTAGCGAAGGGAAACACTGAAGCTTTCTTT.

V gene TRBV20-1 combines with J gene TRBJ1-4, with D uncertain. The V and J ends lost 5 bases and 0 bases respectively, with 13 bases between them. Per germline, CDR1 DFQATT and CDR2 SNEGSKA (reference sequence). The CDR3 runs 15 residues. The CDR3 nucleotides read TGCAGTGCTCCGGCGAACAGTGCAACTAATGAAAAACTGTTTTTT. This sequence encodes CSAPANSATNEKLFF.

The rearrangement joins TRBV5-6 to TRBJ2-7; D may match TRBD1 or TRBD2 (5 bases each). Germline CDR1 is SGHDT and CDR2 is YYEEEE. V was pared by 3 bases and J by 3 bases, with 10 bases between. The CDR3 covers 13 residues. Here the CDR3 DNA reads TGTGCCAGCAGCTGGGACGGCCACTACGAGCAGTACGTC. This sequence encodes CASSWDGHYEQYV.

This clonotype was counted between two and nine times. The chain recombines TRBV5-1 with TRBJ2-1, with 7 positions matching TRBD1. The CDR3 is 15 residues long. The V gene's germline CDR1 is SGHRS and CDR2 YFSETQ. V trimming: 5 bases; J trimming: 0 bases; junction bases outside the gene matches: 5. Here the CDR3 DNA reads TGCGCCAGCAGTCCGGACAGGATCTCCTACAATGAGCAGTTCTTC. Residues: CASSPDRISYNEQFF.

This clonotype was detected many times. The CDR3 is CASSLILAGGMDEQFF. The CDR3 coding sequence is TGTGCCAGCAGCTTAATCTTAGCGGGGGGAATGGATGAGCAGTTCTTC. V gene TRBV7-3 combines with J gene TRBJ2-1; 10 bases match TRBD2. J gave up 8 bases and V 1 base, and 8 bases lay outside the gene matches. The CDR3 length is 16 residues. CDR1 and CDR2 (germline): SGHTA, FQGTGA.